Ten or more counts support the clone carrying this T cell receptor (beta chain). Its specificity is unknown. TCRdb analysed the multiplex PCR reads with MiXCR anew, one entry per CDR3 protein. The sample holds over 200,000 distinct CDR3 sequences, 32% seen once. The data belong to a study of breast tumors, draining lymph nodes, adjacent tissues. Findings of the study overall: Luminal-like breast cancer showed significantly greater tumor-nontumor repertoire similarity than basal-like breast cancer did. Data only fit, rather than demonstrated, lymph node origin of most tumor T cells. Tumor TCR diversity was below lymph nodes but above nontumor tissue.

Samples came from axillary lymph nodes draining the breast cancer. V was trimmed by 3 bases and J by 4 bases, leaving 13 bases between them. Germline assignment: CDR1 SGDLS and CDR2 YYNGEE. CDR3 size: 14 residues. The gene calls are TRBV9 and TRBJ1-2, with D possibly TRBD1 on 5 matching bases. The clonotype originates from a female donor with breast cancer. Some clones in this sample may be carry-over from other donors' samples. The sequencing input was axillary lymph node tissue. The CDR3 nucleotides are TGTGCCAGCAGCGCAGAAGAGGGGCTCTATGGCTACACCTTC. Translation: CASSAEEGLYGYTF.